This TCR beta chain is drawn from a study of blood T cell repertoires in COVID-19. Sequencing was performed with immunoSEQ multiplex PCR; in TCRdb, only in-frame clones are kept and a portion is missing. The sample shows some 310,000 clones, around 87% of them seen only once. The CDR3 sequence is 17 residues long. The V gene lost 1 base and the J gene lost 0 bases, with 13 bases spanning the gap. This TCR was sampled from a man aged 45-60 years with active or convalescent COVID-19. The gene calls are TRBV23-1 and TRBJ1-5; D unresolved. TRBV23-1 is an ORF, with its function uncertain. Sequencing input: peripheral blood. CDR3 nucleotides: TGCGCCAGCAGTCAATTTTACAGTTGTCCTAGCAATCAGCCCCAGCATTTT. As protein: CASSQFYSCPSNQPQHF.